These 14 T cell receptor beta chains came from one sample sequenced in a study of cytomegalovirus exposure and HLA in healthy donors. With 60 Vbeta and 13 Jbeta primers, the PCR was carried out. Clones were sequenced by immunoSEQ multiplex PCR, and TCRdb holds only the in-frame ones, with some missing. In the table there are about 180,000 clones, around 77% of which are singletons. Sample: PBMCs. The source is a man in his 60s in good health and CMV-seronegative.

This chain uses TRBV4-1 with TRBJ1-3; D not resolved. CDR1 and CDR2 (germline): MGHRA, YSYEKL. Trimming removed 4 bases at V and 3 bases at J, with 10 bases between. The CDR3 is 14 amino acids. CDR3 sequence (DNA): TGCGCCAGCAGCCGGCCTCCGGGTGGAAACACCATATATTTT. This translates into CASSRPPGGNTIYF.

Here the CDR3 DNA reads TGTGCCAGCAGCCCCGGACAGGGTCGGGCTGAAGCTTTCTTT. Its translation: CASSPGQGRAEAFF. This rearrangement joins TRBV5-4 to TRBJ1-1; 8 bases line up with TRBD1. The V gene end was trimmed by 4 bases and the J gene end by 6 bases; junction bases not matched to a gene: 8. Germline loops: CDR1 SGHNT, CDR2 YYREEE (reference sequence). The CDR3 totals 14 residues.

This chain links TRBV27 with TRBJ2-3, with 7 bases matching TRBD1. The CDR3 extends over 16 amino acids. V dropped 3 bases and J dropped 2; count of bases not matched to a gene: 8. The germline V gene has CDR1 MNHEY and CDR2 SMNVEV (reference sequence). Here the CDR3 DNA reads TGTGCCAGCAGTTTCGAGGGGGCGAGATTCACAGATACGCAGTATTTT. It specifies CASSFEGARFTDTQYF.

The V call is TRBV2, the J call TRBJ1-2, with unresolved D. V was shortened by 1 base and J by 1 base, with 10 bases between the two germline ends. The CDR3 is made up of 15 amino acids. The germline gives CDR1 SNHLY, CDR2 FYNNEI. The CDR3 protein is CASSEGHGINYGYTF. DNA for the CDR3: TGTGCCAGCAGTGAAGGTCACGGGATTAACTATGGCTACACCTTC.

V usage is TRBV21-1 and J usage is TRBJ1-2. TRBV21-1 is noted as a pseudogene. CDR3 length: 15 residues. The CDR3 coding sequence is TGTGCCAGCAGCAAGGCGGGGGGCCGGCCGGGGGGCTACACCTTC. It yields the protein CASSKAGGRPGGYTF.

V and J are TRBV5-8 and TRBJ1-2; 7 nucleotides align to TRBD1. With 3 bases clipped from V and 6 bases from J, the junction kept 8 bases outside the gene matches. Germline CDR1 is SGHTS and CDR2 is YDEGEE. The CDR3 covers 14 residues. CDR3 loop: CASSWGQPGHGYTF. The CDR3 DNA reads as TGTGCCAGCAGCTGGGGACAGCCTGGTCATGGCTACACCTTC.

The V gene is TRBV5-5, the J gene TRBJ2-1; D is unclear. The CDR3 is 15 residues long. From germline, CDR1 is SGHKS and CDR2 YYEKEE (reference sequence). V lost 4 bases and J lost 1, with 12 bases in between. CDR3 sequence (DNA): TGTGCCAGCAGCGCCCGGTATGAGTCCTACAATGAGCAGTTCTTC. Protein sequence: CASSARYESYNEQFF.

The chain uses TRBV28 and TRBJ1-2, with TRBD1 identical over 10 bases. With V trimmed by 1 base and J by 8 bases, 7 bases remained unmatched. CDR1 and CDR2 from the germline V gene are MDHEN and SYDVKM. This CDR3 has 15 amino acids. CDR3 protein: CASSLSGTGALGYTF. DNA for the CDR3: TGTGCCAGCAGTTTATCAGGGACAGGGGCTTTAGGCTACACCTTC.

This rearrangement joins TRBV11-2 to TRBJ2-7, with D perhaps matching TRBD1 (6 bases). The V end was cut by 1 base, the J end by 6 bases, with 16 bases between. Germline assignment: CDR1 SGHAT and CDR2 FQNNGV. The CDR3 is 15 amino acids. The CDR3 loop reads CASSLGLGQRFEQYF. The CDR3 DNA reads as TGTGCCAGCAGCTTAGGGCTCGGACAGCGTTTCGAGCAGTACTTC.

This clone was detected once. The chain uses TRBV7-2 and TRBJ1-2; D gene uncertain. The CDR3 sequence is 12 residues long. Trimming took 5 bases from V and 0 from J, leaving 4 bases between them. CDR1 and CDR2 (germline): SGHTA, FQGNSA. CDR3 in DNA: TGTGCCAGCAGCCCCTCTAACTATGGCTACACCTTC. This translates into CASSPSNYGYTF.

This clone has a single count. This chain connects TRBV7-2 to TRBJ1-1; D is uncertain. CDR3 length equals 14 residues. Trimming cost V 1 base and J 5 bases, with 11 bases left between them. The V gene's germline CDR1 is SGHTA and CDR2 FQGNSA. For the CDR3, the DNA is TGTGCCAGCAGCTTAGGTGGGCGGAGGACTGAAGCTTTCTTT. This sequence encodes CASSLGGRRTEAFF.

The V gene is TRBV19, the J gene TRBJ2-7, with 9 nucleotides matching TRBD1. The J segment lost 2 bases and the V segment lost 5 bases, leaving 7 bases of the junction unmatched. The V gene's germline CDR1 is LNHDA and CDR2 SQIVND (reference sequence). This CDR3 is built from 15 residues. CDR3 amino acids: CASSDPGQGAYEQYF. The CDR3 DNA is TGTGCCAGTAGTGACCCGGGACAGGGAGCCTACGAGCAGTACTTC.

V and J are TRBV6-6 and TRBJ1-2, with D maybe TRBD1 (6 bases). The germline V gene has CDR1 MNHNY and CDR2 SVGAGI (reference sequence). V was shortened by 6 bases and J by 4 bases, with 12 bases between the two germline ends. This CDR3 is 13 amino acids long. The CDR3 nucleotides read TGTGCCAGCAGCTTGGACAGCGTCTATGGCTACACCTTC. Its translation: CASSLDSVYGYTF.

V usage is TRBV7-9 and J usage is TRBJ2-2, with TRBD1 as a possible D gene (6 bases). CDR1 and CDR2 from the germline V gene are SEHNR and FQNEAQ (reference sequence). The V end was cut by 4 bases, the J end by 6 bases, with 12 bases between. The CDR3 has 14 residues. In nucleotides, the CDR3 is TGTGCCAGCAGCTCAAACCAGGGGCCCGGGGAGCTGTTTTTT. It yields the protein CASSSNQGPGELFF.